What follows is one T cell receptor beta chain and its context. Its antigen remains undetermined. Qualities for individual bases were not recorded, and no much larger clone is one base off. The immunoSEQ Assay, a bias-controlled multiplex PCR, was used to amplify TCRbeta CDR3 regions from genomic DNA. The study's own analysis went as follows. Within the assay, amplification of reference gene primers was used to estimate how many nucleated cells each sample contained. To quantify the absolute abundance of each unique TCRbeta CDR3 rearrangement, sequence reads were collapsed and filtered. For each sample, productive Simpson clonality was calculated by taking the square root of Simpson's diversity index across productive rearrangements. TCRdb stores this immuneACCESS table with in-frame sequences only. Part of the clones is absent; in the studies checked, under half of the shortfall reflects unresolved V genes, and no reason is known for the rest. V, J and clone size reflect that table, while D and trimming were determined from the DNA. The sample profile shows about 240,000 clones; more than 85% of them were found once. The leading ten clones occupy over 6% of the sample.

These data belong to a study of blood T cell repertoires in COVID-19 (dated by TCRdb to 2020 to 2022). In the study overall: Collaborator samples came from the United States, Italy and Spain and covered acute and convalescent phases of COVID-19. The material from the prospective study consisted of cDNA or gDNA derived from T cells, B-cell-depleted T cells, or PBMCs. Where available, HLA class I and class II types were obtained from metadata supplied by the sample provider rather than from assay-based typing. The samples were drawn from the first 160 participants of the ongoing ImmuneRACE study and from 950 to 1,500 subjects provided by 6 global collaborators. The repertoires were made available in a free public database intended to serve as a resource for research on the immune response to SARS-CoV-2. The sample metadata nearly always contained a de-identified subject ID, COVID-19 status, age in years and sex. Deeply sampled blood TCRbeta repertoires from subjects exposed to, actively infected with, or recovered from COVID-19 were included in the dataset.

Trimming costs V 9 bases and J 4 bases, and their ends lie 13 bases apart. The CDR3 spans 13 residues, from the cysteine through the phenylalanine. The sequence is cut down to CDR3 DNA, 39 bases in frame from base 1. From a lookup of the germline V gene, CDR1 and CDR2 are MNHEY and SVGAGI. Study-level results and caveats: The quantity of clinical and demographic metadata differed by source and by participant and was supplied without curation.

Whole blood was collected in K2EDTA tubes by collaborating institutions according to the institutions' own protocols. Collaborator samples were shipped for TCRbeta analysis as frozen whole blood, isolated PBMCs, or DNA extracted from either sample type. This TCR was recovered from a woman aged 65 to 85 with active or convalescent COVID-19. This receptor chain uses TRBV6-5 and TRBJ1-5; the D gene cannot be resolved reliably. The sequenced sample was peripheral blood. The nucleotide sequence reads TGTGCCAGTGGCCGGGAGAGTAATCAGCCCCAGCATTTT. This yields the protein CASGRESNQPQHF.